This T cell receptor (beta chain) was recovered during a study of blood T cell repertoires in COVID-19. Across the whole study: Both acute and convalescent COVID-19 samples were obtained from the United States, Italy and Spain. The cDNA or gDNA used as material had been derived from T cells, B-cell-depleted T cells, or PBMCs.

Source study methods: Reference gene primer amplification yielded estimated nucleated cell counts. Assay used: immunoSEQ multiplex PCR; TCRdb lists only in-frame clones, some missing. That table gives V, J and clone size, and the DNA gave D and trimming. Of 150,000 to 200,000 clones listed, approximately 85% were seen once; the top ten hold roughly 11%. This CDR3 is built from 13 residues. V lost 0 bases, J lost 10 bases, and 5 bases stayed unmatched. Germline CDR1 and CDR2: SGHAT and FQNNGV. Sequenced input: peripheral blood. V and J are TRBV11-2 and TRBJ2-5, with 7 bases identical to TRBD1. The clonotype was recovered from a man between 60 and 75 years old with active or convalescent COVID-19. The CDR3 is CASSLEQGWVQYF. DNA of the CDR3: TGTGCCAGCAGCTTAGAACAGGGGTGGGTCCAGTACTTC.